This T cell receptor (beta chain) emerged from a study of radiotherapy plus CTLA-4 blockade in lung cancer. Overall study results and limits: Interferon-beta and early blood T cell clone dynamics reportedly predicted response best.

Chemo-refractory metastatic non-small-cell lung cancer patients received focal radiation with ipilimumab CTLA-4 blockade. Germline CDR1 is SGDLS and CDR2 is YYNGEE. This CDR3 comprises 14 residues. Trimming took off 0 bases at V and 2 bases at J, with 9 bases between the two ends. Of note for this clone: Antigen specificity is unknown.

Clones were read by immunoSEQ multiplex PCR, and TCRdb kept only the in-frame ones, dropping some. The sample includes roughly 110,000 clones, more than 75% of them seen just once. The material was peripheral blood, obtained from a patient treated with radiotherapy plus ipilimumab. The chain links TRBV9 to TRBJ2-7, with D tentatively TRBD1 (6 bases). The source is a human donor with non-small cell lung cancer that progressed on radiotherapy plus ipilimumab. Some clones in this sample may be carry-over from other donors' samples. DNA of the CDR3: TGTGCCAGCAGCGTAGGAACAGGGCCCTACGAGCAGTACTTC. Encoded protein: CASSVGTGPYEQYF.